The rows below give T cell receptor beta chains drawn from one sample of a study of blood T cell repertoires in COVID-19. TCRdb's table, derived via immunoSEQ multiplex PCR, lists solely in-frame clones and lacks some. The sample consists of some 210,000 clones, 70% to 90% of them appearing once. Sequencing was performed on PBMCs or T cells enriched from blood (not recorded which). These receptor sequences come from a man aged 25 to 45 with acute COVID-19. CDR3s include the opening cysteine and the closing phenylalanine or tryptophan. D genes are given only for firm matches. Clone size appears in some rows only: once, few, many, or a class for an expanded clone.

clone_size: NA
j_call: TRBJ1-3
d_call: NA
v_call: TRBV11-2
cdr3_aa: CASSLGTSSGNTIYF
cdr3_nt: TGTGCCAGCAGCTTAGGGACATCCTCTGGAAACACCATATATTTT

clone_size: NA
j_call: TRBJ1-1
d_call: NA
v_call: TRBV18
cdr3_aa: CASSPQGSVNTEAFF
cdr3_nt: TGTGCCAGCTCACCGCAGGGGAGCGTGAACACTGAAGCTTTCTTT

clone_size: NA
j_call: TRBJ2-5
d_call: TRBD2
v_call: TRBV2
cdr3_aa: CASSVLAGEETQYF
cdr3_nt: TGTGCCAGCAGTGTACTAGCGGGGGAGGAGACCCAGTACTTC

clone_size: medium-sized
j_call: TRBJ2-3
d_call: NA
v_call: TRBV7-6
cdr3_aa: CASSLGSTASTDTQYF
cdr3_nt: TGTGCCAGCAGCTTAGGATCGACAGCTAGCACAGATACGCAGTATTTT

clone_size: NA
j_call: TRBJ2-1
d_call: TRBD1
v_call: TRBV4-2
cdr3_aa: CASSQEVDRGWDEQFF
cdr3_nt: TGTGCCAGCAGCCAAGAGGTGGACAGGGGTTGGGATGAGCAGTTCTTC

clone_size: NA
j_call: TRBJ1-1
d_call: NA
v_call: TRBV3-1/TRBV3-2
cdr3_aa: CASSSLQDRRNEAFF
cdr3_nt: TGTGCCAGCAGCTCCCTTCAAGACAGAAGGAATGAAGCTTTCTTT

clone_size: once
j_call: TRBJ2-1
d_call: NA
v_call: TRBV4-2
cdr3_aa: CASSQDTGQFNEQFF
cdr3_nt: TGTGCCAGCAGCCAAGATACCGGACAGTTCAATGAGCAGTTCTTC

clone_size: NA
j_call: TRBJ1-2
d_call: NA
v_call: TRBV5-4
cdr3_aa: CASSLRGTNYGYTF
cdr3_nt: TGTGCCAGCAGCTTGCGGGGGACTAACTATGGCTACACCTTC

clone_size: NA
j_call: TRBJ2-7
d_call: NA
v_call: TRBV2
cdr3_aa: CASVRQAWTYEQYF
cdr3_nt: TGTGCCAGCGTTAGACAGGCCTGGACCTACGAGCAGTACTTC

clone_size: NA
j_call: TRBJ1-1
d_call: NA
v_call: TRBV10-2
cdr3_aa: CASSRGGRLGTEAFF
cdr3_nt: TGCGCCAGCAGCCGAGGGGGTCGCCTGGGGACTGAAGCTTTCTTT

clone_size: NA
j_call: TRBJ1-2
d_call: NA
v_call: TRBV21-1
cdr3_aa: CASTPERQQSNYGYTF
cdr3_nt: TGTGCCAGCACCCCGGAGAGACAGCAGTCTAACTATGGCTACACCTTC

clone_size: NA
j_call: TRBJ2-7
d_call: NA
v_call: TRBV6-5
cdr3_aa: CASTSGSSYEQYF
cdr3_nt: TGTGCCAGCACCTCGGGGAGCTCCTACGAGCAGTACTTC

clone_size: once
j_call: TRBJ1-2
d_call: NA
v_call: TRBV4-1
cdr3_aa: CASSQGWDTDIYGYTF
cdr3_nt: TGCGCCAGCAGCCAGGGATGGGACACGGACATCTATGGCTACACCTTC

clone_size: NA
j_call: TRBJ2-2
d_call: TRBD2
v_call: TRBV5-1
cdr3_aa: CASAPREGLTGELFF
cdr3_nt: TGCGCCAGCGCACCTAGGGAGGGTCTCACCGGGGAGCTGTTTTTT

clone_size: NA
j_call: TRBJ2-7
d_call: TRBD1
v_call: TRBV5-1
cdr3_aa: CASSRTGVPYEQYF
cdr3_nt: TGCGCCAGCAGCCGGACAGGGGTCCCCTACGAGCAGTACTTC

clone_size: NA
j_call: TRBJ1-6
d_call: NA
v_call: TRBV7-9
cdr3_aa: CASSPVGSSYNSPLHF
cdr3_nt: TGTGCCAGCAGCCCCGTGGGGAGCTCCTATAATTCACCCCTCCACTTT

clone_size: NA
j_call: TRBJ1-2
d_call: NA
v_call: TRBV20-1
cdr3_aa: CSVQGLSGYTF
cdr3_nt: TGCAGTGTACAGGGTCTCAGCGGCTACACCTTC

clone_size: once
j_call: TRBJ2-5
d_call: TRBD1
v_call: TRBV6-5
cdr3_aa: CASKVGRGPRETQYF
cdr3_nt: TGTGCCAGCAAGGTCGGCAGGGGGCCCAGGGAGACCCAGTACTTC